The rows below give T cell receptor beta chains drawn from one sample of a study of blood T cell repertoires in COVID-19. Some clones are missing from TCRdb's copy, which holds only in-frame ones; the method was immunoSEQ multiplex PCR. The sample includes fewer than 350,000 clones, around 86% seen only once; the top ten take around 2.1%. The sequencing input was peripheral blood. All receptors come from a woman in her 30s who had recovered from COVID-19. CDR3s include the opening cysteine and the closing phenylalanine or tryptophan. A D gene is named only where the DNA matches it firmly. Size values are once, few and many counts, or a class for expanded clones, and some rows have none.

d_gene	j_gene	v_gene	abundance	CDR3aa	CDR3nt
-	TRBJ2-3	TRBV5-4	once	CASSSQAGTDTQYF	TGTGCCAGCAGCTCCCAAGCGGGCACAGATACGCAGTATTTT
TRBD1	TRBJ1-5	TRBV3-1/TRBV3-2	few	CASSGQLNQPQHF	TGTGCCAGCTCGGGACAGTTGAATCAGCCCCAGCATTTT
-	TRBJ2-1	TRBV19	-	CASSQLTSYNEQFF	TGTGCCAGTAGTCAATTGACTAGCTACAATGAGCAGTTCTTC
TRBD1	TRBJ2-2	TRBV2	-	CASSEQGAVGTGELFF	TGTGCCAGCAGTGAGCAGGGGGCGGTTGGCACCGGGGAGCTGTTTTTT
TRBD1	TRBJ1-2	TRBV27	-	CASSWDSRNYGYTF	TGTGCCAGCAGTTGGGACAGTAGGAACTATGGCTACACCTTC
TRBD1	TRBJ1-2	TRBV4-1	-	CASTGTDGYGYTF	TGCGCCAGCACCGGGACAGATGGGTATGGCTACACCTTC
-	TRBJ1-1	TRBV12-3/TRBV12-4	-	CASAGSITEAFF	TGTGCCAGCGCAGGTTCTATCACTGAAGCTTTCTTT
-	TRBJ1-1	TRBV6-4	-	CASSDRGTEAFF	TGTGCCAGCAGTGACCGGGGCACTGAAGCTTTCTTT
-	TRBJ1-6	TRBV2	-	CASSDSVSYNSPLHF	TGTGCCAGCAGTGATTCGGTGTCCTATAATTCACCCCTCCACTTT
TRBD2	TRBJ2-7	TRBV5-5	-	CASSFELAGGTYEQYF	TGTGCCAGCAGCTTCGAACTAGCGGGAGGGACCTACGAGCAGTACTTC
TRBD1	TRBJ1-1	TRBV19	once	CASSQGASEAFF	TGTGCCAGTAGTCAGGGGGCGAGTGAAGCTTTCTTT
-	TRBJ1-6	TRBV4-1	few	CASSQLAISSYNSPLHF	TGCGCCAGCAGCCAACTGGCCATCAGCTCCTATAATTCACCCCTCCACTTT
TRBD1	TRBJ1-5	TRBV19	-	CASSMTPPGQAYQPQHF	TGTGCCAGTAGTATGACCCCGCCCGGACAGGCTTATCAGCCCCAGCATTTT
-	TRBJ1-1	TRBV27	-	CASSLSTGAFEAFF	TGTGCCAGCAGTTTATCGACAGGCGCTTTTGAAGCTTTCTTT
TRBD2	TRBJ2-3	TRBV5-6	-	CASSLAPRDLAGDTQYF	TGTGCCAGCAGCTTGGCCCCGCGGGACCTAGCGGGGGATACGCAGTATTTT
-	TRBJ2-7	TRBV5-5	-	CASSFYSEKPPYEQYF	TGTGCCAGCAGCTTCTATAGCGAGAAGCCGCCCTACGAGCAGTACTTC
-	TRBJ1-1	TRBV5-4	-	CASSQGLGTFGEAFF	TGTGCCAGCAGCCAGGGGTTGGGGACGTTCGGTGAAGCTTTCTTT
-	TRBJ1-1	TRBV19	-	CASGAGGMNTEAFF	TGTGCCAGTGGGGCTGGAGGGATGAACACTGAAGCTTTCTTT
-	TRBJ2-1	TRBV29-1	few	CSSLGGYNEQFF	TGCAGCTCCCTCGGGGGCTACAATGAGCAGTTCTTC
-	TRBJ1-1	TRBV19	-	CASSTGGNTEAFF	TGTGCCAGTAGTACAGGAGGGAACACTGAAGCTTTCTTT
-	TRBJ1-5	TRBV6-5	-	CASSYVAGANQPQHF	TGTGCCAGCAGTTACGTCGCAGGGGCTAATCAGCCCCAGCATTTT
-	TRBJ2-5	TRBV27	-	CASSSNLQAYQETQYF	TGTGCCAGCAGTTCAAACCTACAGGCGTACCAAGAGACCCAGTACTTC
-	TRBJ2-7	TRBV2	-	CASGPDSYEQYF	TGTGCCAGCGGCCCGGACAGCTACGAGCAGTACTTC
TRBD1	TRBJ2-7	TRBV27	-	CASSPQGALDEQYF	TGTGCCAGCAGTCCTCAGGGGGCCTTGGACGAGCAGTACTTC
-	TRBJ1-2	TRBV5-3	-	CARSPDSHYGYTF	TGTGCCAGAAGCCCGGACAGTCACTATGGCTACACCTTC
-	TRBJ1-1	TRBV6-5	once	CASSYGRGLNTEAFF	TGTGCCAGCAGTTACGGGCGGGGGCTGAACACTGAAGCTTTCTTT
TRBD2	TRBJ2-2	TRBV4-1	-	CASSQGLAENVGELFF	TGCGCCAGCAGCCAAGGCCTAGCGGAGAATGTCGGGGAGCTGTTTTTT
TRBD1	TRBJ2-6	TRBV19	-	CASSIDSGTGRPGANVLTF	TGTGCCAGTAGTATAGACTCCGGGACAGGAAGGCCTGGGGCCAACGTCCTGACTTTC
TRBD1	TRBJ2-7	TRBV6-6	-	CASRTRGLTYEQYF	TGTGCCAGCAGGACCAGGGGGCTAACCTACGAGCAGTACTTC
-	TRBJ1-2	TRBV7-2	-	CASREVRGYTF	TGTGCCAGCCGGGAGGTACGAGGCTACACCTTC
TRBD2	TRBJ2-3	TRBV10-3	once	CAIGTRERDTQYF	TGTGCCATCGGGACTAGGGAGAGAGATACGCAGTATTTT
-	TRBJ2-5	TRBV7-9	-	CASSLVISGGHETQYF	TGTGCCAGCAGCTTAGTAATATCTGGGGGCCACGAGACCCAGTACTTC
TRBD1	TRBJ2-7	TRBV19	-	CASSPPGQRYEQYF	TGTGCCAGTAGTCCACCGGGACAGCGCTACGAGCAGTACTTC
-	TRBJ1-2	TRBV7-2	-	CASSFTASYGYTF	TGTGCCAGCAGCTTTACAGCTTCCTATGGCTACACCTTC
TRBD2	TRBJ2-3	TRBV10-1	-	CASSGSYRGDTDTQYF	TGCGCCAGCAGTGGGTCTTACCGGGGGGATACAGATACGCAGTATTTT
-	TRBJ1-1	TRBV5-5	-	CASSLVRGNTEAFF	TGTGCCAGCAGCTTGGTCAGGGGGAACACTGAAGCTTTCTTT
TRBD1	TRBJ2-1	TRBV4-1	once	CASSQVAGTGYNEQFF	TGCGCCAGCAGCCAAGTTGCCGGGACAGGGTACAATGAGCAGTTCTTC
TRBD2	TRBJ2-1	TRBV15	once	CATRGREGYNEQFF	TGTGCCACCAGGGGCAGGGAGGGTTACAATGAGCAGTTCTTC
-	TRBJ1-6	TRBV27	-	CASSLSSYNSPLHF	TGTGCCAGCAGTCTCAGCTCCTATAATTCACCCCTCCACTTT
TRBD1	TRBJ1-5	TRBV10-3	-	CAISESAGQGNQPQHF	TGTGCCATCAGTGAAAGTGCCGGACAGGGAAATCAGCCCCAGCATTTT
TRBD1	TRBJ2-7	TRBV4-1	-	CASSRPTGSEQYF	TGCGCCAGCAGCCGCCCGACAGGGAGCGAGCAGTACTTC
TRBD1	TRBJ1-6	TRBV7-8	-	CASGTGEVSPLHF	TGTGCCAGCGGCACAGGGGAAGTTTCACCCCTCCACTTT
TRBD1	TRBJ2-2	TRBV30	-	CAGYRDRGTGELFF	TGTGCCGGATACCGGGACAGGGGAACCGGGGAGCTGTTTTTT
TRBD2	TRBJ2-3	TRBV6-1	-	CASSEYGGGGSTDTQYF	TGTGCCAGCAGTGAATACGGAGGCGGGGGGAGCACAGATACGCAGTATTTT
TRBD1	TRBJ2-7	TRBV5-1	once	CASSSRDSGYEQYF	TGCGCCAGCAGCTCCCGGGACAGCGGCTACGAGCAGTACTTC
-	TRBJ2-1	TRBV5-5	-	CASRVTLQVQFNEQFF	TGTGCCAGCAGGGTTACCCTTCAGGTCCAATTCAATGAGCAGTTCTTC
TRBD1	TRBJ1-2	TRBV7-2	-	CASSLGDRGRGYTF	TGTGCCAGCAGCTTAGGGGACAGGGGTCGCGGCTACACCTTC